Included here is one T cell receptor (beta chain) sequence, with context. Its antigen specificity is not known. No base quality information exists; no much larger clone differs at one position. The library was generated by PCR. For sequencing, an Illumina HiSeq 4000 was employed. Bulk TCR libraries were prepared as previously described, using TCR primers listed in Table S5. Purification of total RNA was performed with the Qiagen AllPrep DNA/RNA kit. Before analysis, reads from multiple sequencing runs of one library were combined. On the study's bioinformatics: Reads were retained only if an exact TCR constant sequence was present, and the retained reads were trimmed to 150 nt and grouped according to their 12-nt molecular barcodes. Reads within each barcode group were sub-clustered using a 15% Levenshtein threshold, and quality-weighted consensus sequences were constructed for each RNA molecule. Non-functional sequences were filtered out, along with any lower-count sequence sitting one edit away from another sequence. On the basis of fitting two negative binomial distributions, barcode sub-clusters with fewer than 20% of the maximum read count were discarded. The public reads were quality trimmed at Q25 with fastp and then assembled into clones with MiXCR by TCRdb, keeping productive beta chains. Identical CDR3 proteins give one entry, which carries the most common genes and DNA. The V and J calls were determined by TCRdb, not by the authors. The sample table lists hundreds of thousands of distinct CDR3 sequences, roughly 21% of them with a count of one. The top ten clones comprise around 0.86% of the sample.

V lost 5 bases and J lost 2 bases; the stretch between them is 13 bases long. CDR1 is given as MNHEY and CDR2 as SVGEGT, both from the germline V gene. There are 14 amino acids in the CDR3, from cysteine to phenylalanine inclusive. This entry keeps only the CDR3 DNA: 42 bases, framed from base 1. Libraries of naive CD8 T cells were built from anywhere between about 17,000 and 1,000,000 sorted cells, with 10%, 30% or 50% of the purified RNA used. On a BD FACSAria II, naive CD8 T cells were FACS-sorted as CD8+CD4-CCR7+CD45RA+ and collected into RLT Plus buffer. To test detection sensitivity, Jurkat RNA equal to fewer than 13 TCR copies was added to samples of about 17,000-1,100,000 naive CD8 T cells. Enrichment of CD8 T cells was done with RosetteSep CD8+ T Cell Enrichment Cocktail plus Ficoll-Paque, and ACK red cell lysis came afterward. The data were obtained in a study of molecular identifiers for immune sequencing clone quantification (dated by TCRdb to the late 2010s). Concerning the study at large: For a replicate experiment, RNA from roughly 18,000 or 92,000 naive CD8 T cells was divided into five aliquots, of which four were sequenced. CD8 T cells were used in a methods study to benchmark molecular-identifier clustering-based TCR repertoire sequencing (MIDCIRS) and TCR RNA copy counting. Summary of the overall study and its limitations: Clones above 20 RNA copies held over 98% of molecules in CMV-specific effector cells but under 1% in naive cells. Identical TCR molecules sharing a barcode could cause highly expanded clone sizes to be underestimated. When barcode sub-clustering was left out, chimeric consensus sequences inflated TCR diversity, with chimeras reaching as high as 47%. Roughly 2.8 recovered TCR RNA copies per cell were obtained by modeling, versus about ten by digital PCR, implying a capture efficiency of about 30%. A single cell's worth of spiked-in Jurkat TCR RNA was reported detectable even among under 1.3 million naive CD8 T cells. The naive libraries included spiked-in Jurkat TCR RNA (about nine copies' worth), and this Jurkat TCR RNA is not part of the donor repertoire.

This chain joins TRBV6-2 or TRBV6-3 to TRBJ2-7, with the D gene not confidently named. The source of this sequence is a human donor in good health. Some libraries in this study had Jurkat cell RNA spiked in. Sequenced: naive CD8+ T cells from blood, with Jurkat cell RNA spiked in. The intended sense of this specimen's cell subset or site label: FACS-sorted CD8+CD4-CCR7+CD45RA+ naive T cells. The CDR3 region: CASSVVGIAYEQYF. The sequence in DNA is TGTGCCAGCAGTGTGGTAGGTATCGCCTACGAGCAGTACTTC.